The 15 T cell receptor beta chains listed next were all sequenced from one sample in a study of beta chain features in type 1 diabetes. As every portion of the isolated RNA was reverse transcribed, the sequencing read expressed TCRB transcripts. Data came from immunoSEQ multiplex PCR; TCRdb stores just in-frame clones and leaves some out. The data contain under 350,000 clones, roughly an eighth of them singletons. No antigen has been assigned to these receptors. Study-wide results and caveats: Among all four CD4+ subsets, Type 1 diabetes patients had TCRB CDR3s that were moderately but significantly shorter.

Sequencing was performed on naive CD4+ T cells from blood. Receptor source: a man aged 25 to 40 with type 1 diabetes.

The sample holds a few counts of this clone. This sequence joins TRBV4-2 and TRBJ1-5, with 11 bases identical to TRBD1. The CDR3 contains 14 residues. V dropped 5 bases and J dropped 6; count of bases not matched to a gene: 3. The germline CDR1 and CDR2 sequences are LGHNA and YNFKEQ. The CDR3 here is CASSTGQGGQPQHF. The DNA of the CDR3 is TGTGCCAGCAGCACGGGACAGGGGGGTCAGCCCCAGCATTTT.

This chain connects TRBV25-1 to TRBJ2-1; 9 nucleotides align to TRBD2. The CDR3 runs 12 residues. After removal of 5 bases from V and 15 bases from J, the junction contained 8 bases not matched to a gene. Germline loops: CDR1 MGHDK, CDR2 SYGVNS. The CDR3 DNA is TGTGCCAGCAGTCTAGCGGGATTAGCGCCGTTCTTC. This encodes CASSLAGLAPFF.

The gene calls are TRBV28 and TRBJ1-2, with 8 bases aligning to TRBD1. Germline V CDR1 and CDR2: MDHEN, SYDVKM. CDR3 length: 14 residues. Trimming took 6 bases from V and 8 from J; bases not matched to a gene: 11. Here the CDR3 DNA reads TGTGCCAGCAGGCTGGACAGGGACTTGGGGGGCTACACCTTC. This codes for CASRLDRDLGGYTF.

This clone was observed a handful of times. The V gene is TRBV9, the J gene TRBJ1-2; 8 nucleotides line up with TRBD1. CDR1 and CDR2 from the germline V gene are SGDLS and YYNGEE. This CDR3 comprises 16 residues. The V gene end was trimmed by 3 bases and the J gene end by 2 bases; junction bases not matched to a gene: 9. The chain's CDR3 is CASSGGGQGLNYGYTF. The CDR3 DNA sequence: TGTGCCAGCAGCGGAGGAGGACAGGGATTGAACTATGGCTACACCTTC.

The chain carries TRBV10-3 and TRBJ1-1, with a weak D call TRBD1 (5 bases). This CDR3 comprises 13 residues. The germline CDR1 and CDR2 sequences are ENHRY and SYGVKD. The ends were cut back, 7 bases at V and 5 bases at J, with 14 bases in the middle. The CDR3 loop reads CAITGERGTEAFF. The CDR3 DNA sequence: TGTGCCATCACGGGGGAAAGAGGAACTGAAGCTTTCTTT.

The chain employs TRBV28 and TRBJ2-1; 12 bases line up with TRBD2. The J segment lost 10 bases and the V segment lost 2 bases, leaving 6 bases of the junction unmatched. CDR1 is MDHEN, CDR2 SYDVKM, per germline. This CDR3 is built from 15 residues. Here the CDR3 reads CASSLVLAGGGEQFF. In DNA form, the CDR3 reads TGTGCCAGCAGTTTAGTACTAGCGGGAGGCGGCGAGCAGTTCTTC. The full variable domain, with the rest looked up from reference TRBV28 and TRBJ2-1, is DVKVTQSSRYLVKRTGEKVFLECVQDMDHENMFWYRQDPGLGLRLIYFSYDVKMKEKGDIPEGYSVSREKKERFSLILESASTNQTSMYLCASSLVLAGGGEQFFGPGTRLTVL.

This chain links TRBV4-3 with TRBJ1-4; 7 nucleotides line up with TRBD1. The CDR3 is 14 amino acids. Germline values: CDR1 LGHNA, CDR2 YSLEER. V dropped 1 base and J dropped 5; count of bases not matched to a gene: 1. In DNA form, the CDR3 reads TGCGCCAGCAGCCAAGGCAGGGGGAATGAAAAACTGTTTTTT. Its protein product is CASSQGRGNEKLFF.

This clone was seen a handful of times. The V gene is TRBV5-6, the J gene TRBJ2-7; a weak D match, TRBD1 (6 bases). Germline V gene lookup returns CDR1 SGHDT and CDR2 YYEEEE. V lost 0 bases to trimming and J lost 3 bases, with 16 bases between them. CDR3 length: 16 residues. CDR3 region: CASSLARRQDLYEQYF. As DNA, the CDR3 is TGTGCCAGCAGCTTGGCCAGGAGACAGGATCTCTACGAGCAGTACTTC.

In its sample, this clone was seen a few times. The chain combines TRBV6-1 with TRBJ2-1; TRBD1 is a possible D gene (5 bases). The V gene's germline CDR1 is MNHNS and CDR2 SASEGT. V gave up 11 bases and J gave up 5 bases, with 16 bases separating them. The CDR3 extends over 13 amino acids. The CDR3 loop is CASRVSAHNEQFF. Here the CDR3 DNA reads TGTGCCTCCAGGGTATCAGCGCACAATGAGCAGTTCTTC.

The chain has TRBV5-1 and TRBJ2-2; TRBD2 matches at 7 bases. This CDR3 is built from 16 residues. The ends lost 4 bases at V and 1 base at J; junction bases unmatched: 7. Germline CDR1 is SGHRS and CDR2 is YFSETQ. The CDR3 DNA reads as TGCGCCAGCAGCCCCAGTGGCGGGGGGAACACCGGGGAGCTGTTTTTT. Translating it yields CASSPSGGGNTGELFF.

This chain connects TRBV7-2 to TRBJ1-2; possible D gene TRBD1, 5 bases. Trimming shortened V by 4 bases and J by 5 bases, and 8 bases separated the two germline ends. Germline V gives CDR1 SGHTA, CDR2 FQGNSA. The CDR3 spans 12 residues. The DNA for the CDR3 is TGTGCCAGCAGCTGGAGGGGATATGGCTACACCTTC. Its translation: CASSWRGYGYTF.

This rearrangement joins TRBV2 to TRBJ1-5, with a tentative D call TRBD1 (5 bases). The CDR3 covers 13 residues. From germline, CDR1 is SNHLY and CDR2 FYNNEI. Trimming left V 8 bases short and J 6 bases short, with 14 bases between. The CDR3 is CASGGAQGQPQHF. CDR3 nucleotide sequence: TGTGCCAGCGGAGGGGCCCAGGGTCAGCCCCAGCATTTT.

The chain recombines TRBV27 with TRBJ2-1; 10 positions match TRBD2. The CDR3 contains 15 residues. The trim removed 5 bases at V and 0 bases at J, leaving 1 base unmatched. Germline V CDR1 and CDR2: MNHEY, SMNVEV (reference sequence). CDR3 sequence: CASSASGSSYNEQFF. Written as DNA, the CDR3 is TGTGCCAGCAGTGCTAGCGGGAGCTCCTACAATGAGCAGTTCTTC.

V usage is TRBV5-1 and J usage is TRBJ1-1; TRBD1 matches 8 bases. Germline CDR1 SGHRS, CDR2 YFSETQ. The CDR3 contains 15 residues. V lost 4 bases and J lost 0; bases outside the gene matches: 5. CDR3 nucleotides: TGCGCCAGCAGCCCAAGACAGGGGATGAACACTGAAGCTTTCTTT. It is translated as CASSPRQGMNTEAFF.

This chain joins TRBV4-3 and TRBJ1-2; D is unclear. Trimming shortened V by 0 bases and J by 8 bases, and 16 bases separated the two germline ends. This CDR3 spans 15 amino acids. Germline values: CDR1 LGHNA, CDR2 YSLEER. The CDR3, as DNA: TGCGCCAGCAGCCAAGATAATAATGGAGGGCGAGGCTACACCTTC. Its protein product is CASSQDNNGGRGYTF.